The present T cell receptor (beta chain) was sequenced within a study of blood T cell repertoires in COVID-19. About the research overall: Acute-phase and convalescent COVID-19 samples originated in the United States, Italy and Spain.

Study processing details: Estimated nucleated cell counts came from reference gene primer amplification. Clones were read by immunoSEQ multiplex PCR, and TCRdb kept only the in-frame ones, dropping some. The V and J calls and clone size come from that table; D and trimming were worked out from the DNA. Of roughly 31,000 clones in the sample, roughly nine tenths were seen once. The V end lost 5 bases, the J end lost 0 bases, and 8 bases lay between the germline ends. This CDR3 has 14 amino acids. The germline V gene has CDR1 KGHDR and CDR2 SFDVKD. The V gene is TRBV24-1, the J gene TRBJ2-3, with D hard to call. The sequencing sample was made of peripheral blood. This receptor was obtained from a man older than 75 with acute or convalescent COVID-19. CDR3 in amino acids: CATSGALSTDTQYF. DNA for the CDR3: TGTGCCACCAGTGGGGCCCTTAGCACAGATACGCAGTATTTT.